One sample yielded the 26 T cell receptor beta chains listed below, sequenced in a study of T-cell reconstitution after alpha-beta-depleted transplantation in children. The TCRbeta library incorporated unique molecular identifiers. MiXCR, applied by TCRdb to the PCR reads, yields one record per CDR3 protein. Among some 240,000 distinct CDR3 sequences listed, around 12% were seen once. Sequencing used PBMCs from the stem cell graft donor, obtained from the stem cell graft. These receptors came from a human donor who donated a stem cell graft to a child with acute lymphoblastic leukemia.

This clonotype has at least ten counts. The chain links TRBV7-2 to TRBJ2-1; 7 positions agree with TRBD2. Per the germline V gene, CDR1 is SGHTA and CDR2 is FQGNSA. This CDR3 comprises 17 residues. V was pared by 5 bases and J by 8 bases, with 18 bases of the junction left unmatched. The chain's CDR3 is CASSRSQRDLNADEQFF. CDR3 in DNA: TGTGCCAGCAGCCGATCCCAGCGGGACCTAAACGCGGATGAGCAGTTCTTC.

The genes are TRBV4-3 and TRBJ2-1; D perhaps matches TRBD2 (7 bases). Per germline, CDR1 LGHNA and CDR2 YSLEER. V lost 2 bases, J lost 2 bases, and 13 bases lay in between. CDR3 size: 16 residues. The CDR3 DNA sequence: TGCGCCAGCAGCCAAAGGGGGGGGGACCCCTACAATGAGCAGTTCTTC. Translated, it gives CASSQRGGDPYNEQFF.

This clonotype was detected ten times or more. The genes are TRBV29-1 and TRBJ2-7, with 9 bases matching TRBD2. V lost 7 bases and J lost 0; bases outside the gene matches: 4. This CDR3 region has 13 residues. The germline gives CDR1 SQVTM, CDR2 ANQGSEA. CDR3 coding DNA: TGCAGCGGACTAGCGGATCTCTCCTACGAGCAGTACTTC. Translated, it gives CSGLADLSYEQYF.

This clonotype was seen a handful of times. This rearrangement joins TRBV29-1 to TRBJ1-2; D is ambiguous. V lost 6 bases and J lost 4, with 12 bases in between. Germline V gives CDR1 SQVTM, CDR2 ANQGSEA. CDR3 length: 12 amino acids. This CDR3 reads CSVIDPGYGYTF. The DNA of the CDR3 is TGCAGCGTGATCGACCCCGGCTATGGCTACACCTTC.

This clonotype was counted ten times or more. CDR3 loop: CASSSSRADTQYF. CDR3 in DNA: TGTGCCAGCAGTTCCTCCCGGGCAGATACGCAGTATTTT. The chain recombines TRBV27 with TRBJ2-3; D is ambiguous. The CDR3 sequence is 13 residues long. In germline, CDR1 is MNHEY, CDR2 SMNVEV (reference sequence). V was shortened by 4 bases and J by 4 bases, with 9 bases between the two germline ends.

This clonotype was counted at least ten times. The J gene is TRBJ2-1, the V gene TRBV6-2 or TRBV6-3; TRBD2 is a possible D gene (5 bases). Germline assignment: CDR1 MNHEY and CDR2 SVGEGT. V was shortened by 7 bases and J by 0 bases, with 16 bases between the two germline ends. The CDR3 length is 16 residues. DNA of the CDR3: TGTGCCAGCACCGGTGTGCATGGGAGCTCCTACAATGAGCAGTTCTTC. This encodes CASTGVHGSSYNEQFF.

This clonotype has a count of ten or more. The chain couples TRBV27 to TRBJ2-5, with 9 positions matching TRBD1. Germline V gene lookup returns CDR1 MNHEY and CDR2 SMNVEV (reference sequence). J was trimmed by 5 bases and V by 5 bases; bases with no gene match: 3. This CDR3 spans 13 amino acids. CDR3 region: CASSQQGAETQYF. The CDR3 DNA follows: TGTGCCAGCAGTCAACAGGGGGCTGAGACCCAGTACTTC.

This clonotype appeared many times. The chain couples TRBV7-2 to TRBJ1-1; D not certain. The CDR3 contains 17 residues. Germline values: CDR1 SGHTA, CDR2 FQGNSA. The germline V and J ends were trimmed by 5 bases and 8 bases, with 27 bases remaining between them. CDR3 residues: CASSDSPSEDGAEEAFF. The CDR3, as DNA: TGTGCCAGCAGCGACTCTCCCTCTGAGGACGGAGCCGAAGAAGCTTTCTTT.

Concerning this clonotype: A much larger clone sits a single nucleotide away, making a read error possible. This chain uses TRBV28 with TRBJ1-2, with D perhaps TRBD1 (5 bases). Trimming cost V 8 bases and J 5 bases, with 15 bases left between them. Germline CDR1 and CDR2: MDHEN and SYDVKM. The CDR3 has 13 amino acids. CDR3: CASVVDTLYGYTF. CDR3 DNA: TGTGCCAGCGTAGTGGACACCCTTTATGGCTACACCTTC.

This chain uses TRBV28 with TRBJ1-3; unclear D gene. The CDR3 has 14 residues. Germline lookup yields CDR1 MDHEN and CDR2 SYDVKM. The ends were cut back, 5 bases at V and 4 bases at J, with 12 bases in the middle. CDR3 in amino acids: CASSRGLYGNTIYF. DNA for the CDR3: TGTGCCAGCAGTCGCGGATTGTACGGAAACACCATATATTTT. The full variable domain, its missing parts supplied by reference TRBV28 and TRBJ1-3, is DVKVTQSSRYLVKRTGEKVFLECVQDMDHENMFWYRQDPGLGLRLIYFSYDVKMKEKGDIPEGYSVSREKKERFSLILESASTNQTSMYLCASSRGLYGNTIYFGEGSWLTVV.

This clonotype was seen at least ten times. The J gene is TRBJ1-4, the V gene TRBV7-9; D may be TRBD1 (6 bases). CDR1 is SEHNR, CDR2 FQNEAQ, per germline (reference sequence). The length of the CDR3 is 14 residues. Between the trimmed V and J ends, which lost 1 base and 6 bases, there was a span of 9 bases. CDR3 nucleotide sequence: TGTGCCAGCAGCTTAGACAGGGCGGATGAAAAACTGTTTTTT. As protein: CASSLDRADEKLFF.

This clonotype was seen at least ten times. The V gene is TRBV29-1, the J gene TRBJ2-1; weak D call: TRBD1 (6 bases). The CDR3 contains 13 residues. V lost 3 bases to trimming and J lost 7 bases, with 13 bases between them. In germline, CDR1 is SQVTM, CDR2 ANQGSEA. The CDR3 is CSVELDSPNEQFF. The DNA for the CDR3 is TGCAGCGTTGAGTTGGACAGCCCTAATGAGCAGTTCTTC.

This clonotype has a count of ten or more. This chain links TRBV7-2 with TRBJ1-2; D may be TRBD1 (5 bases). CDR1 is SGHTA and CDR2 is FQGNSA in the germline V gene. The CDR3 totals 13 residues. Between the trimmed V and J ends, which lost 5 bases and 2 bases, there was a span of 9 bases. CDR3: CASSPTENYGYTF. The CDR3 region has the DNA TGTGCCAGCAGCCCGACAGAGAACTATGGCTACACCTTC.

This clonotype was seen repeatedly, ten times or more. This sequence joins TRBV25-1 and TRBJ1-2, with D maybe TRBD1 (5 bases). Germline V lookup: CDR1 MGHDK, CDR2 SYGVNS. The CDR3 length is 14 residues. Trimming pared 3 bases from V and 4 bases from J, leaving 12 bases between. DNA for the CDR3: TGTGCCAGCAGTGAGCGGCAGGGACGCTATGGCTACACCTTC. Residues: CASSERQGRYGYTF.

As for this clonotype: With a much larger clone just one base away, this may be a read error. The V call is TRBV27, the J call TRBJ2-1; D not certain. The CDR3 extends over 15 amino acids. Germline lookup yields CDR1 MNHEY and CDR2 SMNVEV (reference sequence). For the CDR3, the DNA is TGTGCCAGCAGTTTAGGCCCGCTCACCTACAATGAGCACTTCTTC. This translates into CASSLGPLTYNEHFF.

This clonotype has at least ten counts. CDR3 sequence: CSANLPDSISYNEQFF. In nucleotides, the CDR3 is TGCAGTGCCAACTTACCAGACAGCATCTCCTACAATGAGCAGTTCTTC. This chain links TRBV20-1 with TRBJ2-1, with a tentative D call TRBD1 (5 bases). The ends were cut back, 6 bases at V and 0 bases at J, with 18 bases in the middle. Germline CDR1 DFQATT, CDR2 SNEGSKA (reference sequence). This CDR3 spans 16 amino acids.

In its sample, this clonotype was seen many times. V and J are TRBV5-1 and TRBJ2-2; 9 bases match TRBD1. CDR3 size: 17 residues. V lost 2 bases, J lost 0 bases, and 5 bases stayed unmatched. CDR1 SGHRS and CDR2 YFSETQ come from the germline V gene. The chain's CDR3 is CASSFGQGLANTGELFF. DNA of the CDR3: TGCGCCAGCAGCTTCGGACAGGGGCTAGCGAACACCGGGGAGCTGTTTTTT.

This clonotype appeared many times. The V and J genes are TRBV29-1 and TRBJ1-2; 7 nucleotides line up with TRBD1. CDR3 length: 14 amino acids. The V and J ends lost 6 bases and 3 bases, in that order; junction bases with no gene match: 10. Germline CDR1 and CDR2: SQVTM and ANQGSEA. The CDR3 DNA is TGCAGCGTGGTTTCTACAGGGGAGGACTATGGCTACACCTTC. Its protein is CSVVSTGEDYGYTF.

V usage is TRBV30 and J usage is TRBJ2-2, with 7 bases fitting TRBD1. CDR1 GTSNPN and CDR2 SVGIG come from the germline V gene (reference sequence). With V trimmed by 2 bases and J by 4 bases, 7 bases remained unmatched. CDR3 size: 15 residues. The CDR3 region is CAWSYTGAGTGELFF. In DNA, the CDR3 is TGTGCCTGGAGTTACACAGGGGCTGGCACCGGGGAGCTGTTTTTT.

As regards this clonotype: This sequence may be a read error, since a much larger clone differs from it by one base. The chain is built from TRBV28 and TRBJ1-2; a weak D match, TRBD1 (5 bases). Germline V gene data show CDR1 as MDHEN and CDR2 as SYDVKM. This CDR3 region has 14 residues. The chain's CDR3 is CASTRLGERYDYTF. DNA for the CDR3: TGTGCCAGCACCAGATTAGGGGAACGATATGACTACACCTTC.

The sample holds a few counts of this clonotype. The V and J genes are TRBV7-6 and TRBJ2-5; 11 nucleotides line up with TRBD2. The CDR3 contains 14 residues. V lost 11 bases to trimming and J lost 5 bases; unmatched junction nucleotides: 10. Germline lookup yields CDR1 SGHVS and CDR2 FNYEAQ. The CDR3 loop is CASSRTSGFETQYF. The CDR3 DNA follows: TGTGCCTCCAGTCGGACTAGCGGGTTCGAGACCCAGTACTTC.

This clonotype has ten or more counts. V gene TRBV7-9 combines with J gene TRBJ2-1; 10 bases match TRBD2. The length of the CDR3 is 14 residues. CDR1 and CDR2 (germline): SEHNR, FQNEAQ (reference sequence). The V and J ends lost 7 bases and 9 bases, in that order; junction bases with no gene match: 9. For the CDR3, the DNA is TGTGCCAGCAAGGCAGCGGGAGGGGGTGGTGAGCAGTTCTTC. Protein sequence: CASKAAGGGGEQFF.

To note about this clonotype: Possible read error: a much larger clone is one base away. J is TRBJ2-5 and V is TRBV28, with 11 positions matching TRBD1. Trimming took 4 bases from V and 4 from J; bases not matched to a gene: 8. This CDR3 is built from 16 residues. Germline values: CDR1 MDHEN, CDR2 SYDVKM. This CDR3 is CASSSPGTGGIETQYF. CDR3 DNA: TGTGCCAGCAGTTCTCCCGGGACAGGGGGAATAGAGACCCAGTACTTC.

This clonotype was picked up many times. The chain links TRBV19 to TRBJ2-1, with 7 bases lining up with TRBD2. CDR3 length: 14 amino acids. CDR1 is LNHDA, CDR2 SQIVND, per germline (reference sequence). V trimming: 1 base; J trimming: 7 bases; junction bases outside the gene matches: 4. CDR3 in DNA: TGTGCCAGTAGTATAGCGGGAGGTAGTAATGAGCAGTTCTTC. Its protein is CASSIAGGSNEQFF.

This clonotype was recorded at least ten times. This sequence joins TRBV5-1 and TRBJ2-1; no clear D. Germline V gene sequence: CDR1 SGHRS, CDR2 YFSETQ. The V and J ends lost 0 bases and 6 bases respectively, with 7 bases between them. This CDR3 has 13 residues. CDR3 coding DNA: TGCGCCAGCAGCTTGGTAGGGCCCAATGAGCAGTTCTTC. Amino acid sequence: CASSLVGPNEQFF.

This clonotype was found many times. The V gene is TRBV6-4, the J gene TRBJ2-1; no reliable D call. The V and J ends lost 4 bases and 9 bases respectively, with 16 bases between them. The CDR3 length is 14 residues. Germline loops: CDR1 MRHNA, CDR2 SNTAGT. CDR3: CASSGSEDWGEQFF. The CDR3 nucleotides are TGTGCCAGCAGTGGGTCGGAAGATTGGGGTGAGCAGTTCTTC.